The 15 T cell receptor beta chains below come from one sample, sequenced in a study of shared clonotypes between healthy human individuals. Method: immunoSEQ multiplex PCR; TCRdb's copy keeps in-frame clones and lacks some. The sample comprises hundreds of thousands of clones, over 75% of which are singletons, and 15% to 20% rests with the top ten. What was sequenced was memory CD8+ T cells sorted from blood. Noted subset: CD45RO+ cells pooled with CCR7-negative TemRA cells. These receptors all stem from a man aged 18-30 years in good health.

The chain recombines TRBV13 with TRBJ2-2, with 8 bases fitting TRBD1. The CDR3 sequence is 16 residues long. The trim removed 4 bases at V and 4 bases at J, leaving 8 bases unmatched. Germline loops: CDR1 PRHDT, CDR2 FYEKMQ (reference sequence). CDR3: CASSSSGQGGTGELFF. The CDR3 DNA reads TGTGCCAGCAGCTCCTCCGGACAGGGAGGCACCGGGGAGCTGTTTTTT. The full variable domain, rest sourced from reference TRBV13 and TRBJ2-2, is AAGVIQSPRHLIKEKRETATLKCYPIPRHDTVYWYQQGPGQDPQFLISFYEKMQSDKGSIPDRFSAQQFSDYHSELNMSSLELGDSALYFCASSSSGQGGTGELFFGEGSRLTVL.

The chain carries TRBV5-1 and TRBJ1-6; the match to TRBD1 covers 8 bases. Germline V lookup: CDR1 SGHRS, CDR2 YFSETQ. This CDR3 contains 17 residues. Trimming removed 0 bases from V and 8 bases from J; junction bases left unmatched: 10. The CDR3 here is CASSLVEGTGFDSPLHF. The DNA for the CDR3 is TGCGCCAGCAGCTTGGTTGAGGGGACAGGCTTCGATTCACCCCTCCACTTT.

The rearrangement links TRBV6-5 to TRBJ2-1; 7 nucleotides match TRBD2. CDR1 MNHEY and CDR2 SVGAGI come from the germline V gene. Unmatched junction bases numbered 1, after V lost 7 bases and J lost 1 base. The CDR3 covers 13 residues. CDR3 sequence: CASTGGSYNEQFF. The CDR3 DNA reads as TGTGCCAGCACCGGGGGGTCCTACAATGAGCAGTTCTTC.

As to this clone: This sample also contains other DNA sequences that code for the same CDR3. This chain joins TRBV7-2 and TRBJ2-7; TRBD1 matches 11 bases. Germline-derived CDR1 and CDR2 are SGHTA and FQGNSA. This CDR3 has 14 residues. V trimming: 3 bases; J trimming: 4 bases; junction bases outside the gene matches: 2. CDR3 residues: CASSFGTGGYEQYF. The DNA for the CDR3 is TGTGCCAGCAGCTTCGGGACAGGGGGTTACGAGCAGTACTTC.

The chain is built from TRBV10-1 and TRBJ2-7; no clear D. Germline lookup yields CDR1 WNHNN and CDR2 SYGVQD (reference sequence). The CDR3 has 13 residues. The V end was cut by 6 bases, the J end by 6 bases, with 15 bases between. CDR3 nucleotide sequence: TGCGCCAGCAGAGAAGGCTTTAGTGGCGAGCAGTACTTC. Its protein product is CASREGFSGEQYF.

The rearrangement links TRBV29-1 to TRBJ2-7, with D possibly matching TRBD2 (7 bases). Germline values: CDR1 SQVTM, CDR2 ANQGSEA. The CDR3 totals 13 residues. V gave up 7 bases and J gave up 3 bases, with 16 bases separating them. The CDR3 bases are TGCAGCGCGCTGGGGGGGGCAGTCTACGAGCAGTACTTC. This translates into CSALGGAVYEQYF.

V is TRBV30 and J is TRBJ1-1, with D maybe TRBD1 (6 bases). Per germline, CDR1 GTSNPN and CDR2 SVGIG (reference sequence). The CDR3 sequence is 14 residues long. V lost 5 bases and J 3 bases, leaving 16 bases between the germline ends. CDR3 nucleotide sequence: TGTGCCTGGGCGGGGACAAATTATTACACTGAAGCTTTCTTT. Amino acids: CAWAGTNYYTEAFF.

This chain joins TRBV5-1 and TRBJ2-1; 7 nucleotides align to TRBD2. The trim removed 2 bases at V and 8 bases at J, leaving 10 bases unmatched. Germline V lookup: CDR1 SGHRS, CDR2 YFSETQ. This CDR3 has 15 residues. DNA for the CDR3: TGCGCCAGCAGCTTCATGCGGGAGAGACCCGATGAGCAGTTCTTC. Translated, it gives CASSFMRERPDEQFF.

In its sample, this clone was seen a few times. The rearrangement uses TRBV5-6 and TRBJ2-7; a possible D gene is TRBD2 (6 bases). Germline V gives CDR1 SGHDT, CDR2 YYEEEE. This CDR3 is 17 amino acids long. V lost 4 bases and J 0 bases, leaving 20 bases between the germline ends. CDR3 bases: TGTGCCAGCAGCGCGTGGGGACTGGCGGGCGGCTCCTACGAGCAGTACTTC. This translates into CASSAWGLAGGSYEQYF.

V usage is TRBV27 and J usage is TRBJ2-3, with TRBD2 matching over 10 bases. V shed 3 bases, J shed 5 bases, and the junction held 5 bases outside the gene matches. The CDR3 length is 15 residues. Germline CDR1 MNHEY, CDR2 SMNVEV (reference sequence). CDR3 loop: CASSFLAGDLDTQYF. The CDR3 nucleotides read TGTGCCAGCAGTTTTCTAGCGGGAGATTTAGATACGCAGTATTTT.

CDR3 bases: TGTGCCAGCACCCTAACCGGGACAGGGTGGTCCTACGAGCAGTACTTC. Its translation is CASTLTGTGWSYEQYF. J is TRBJ2-7 and V is TRBV7-9; 9 nucleotides match TRBD1. The V and J ends lost 7 bases and 1 base, in that order; junction bases with no gene match: 11. Germline assignment: CDR1 SEHNR and CDR2 FQNEAQ (reference sequence). The CDR3 is made up of 16 amino acids.

CDR3 region: CASSRGLAPQETQYF. The CDR3 DNA follows: TGTGCCAGCAGTCGGGGACTAGCCCCCCAAGAGACCCAGTACTTC. V is TRBV25-1 and J is TRBJ2-5; 9 bases line up with TRBD2. The germline V gene has CDR1 MGHDK and CDR2 SYGVNS. The CDR3 runs 15 residues. V shed 5 bases and J 1 base; nucleotides not matched to a gene: 5.

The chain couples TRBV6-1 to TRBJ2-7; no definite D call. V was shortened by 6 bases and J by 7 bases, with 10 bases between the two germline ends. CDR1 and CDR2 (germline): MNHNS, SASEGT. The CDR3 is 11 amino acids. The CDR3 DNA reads TGTGCCAGCAGCCAATCGTGGGAGCAGTACTTC. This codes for CASSQSWEQYF.

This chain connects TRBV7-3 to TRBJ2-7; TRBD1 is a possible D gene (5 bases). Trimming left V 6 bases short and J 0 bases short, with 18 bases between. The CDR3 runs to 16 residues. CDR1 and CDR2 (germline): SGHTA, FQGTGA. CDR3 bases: TGTGCCAGCAGTCCAGGGCCCGGATCCCCCTCCTACGAGCAGTACTTC. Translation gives CASSPGPGSPSYEQYF.

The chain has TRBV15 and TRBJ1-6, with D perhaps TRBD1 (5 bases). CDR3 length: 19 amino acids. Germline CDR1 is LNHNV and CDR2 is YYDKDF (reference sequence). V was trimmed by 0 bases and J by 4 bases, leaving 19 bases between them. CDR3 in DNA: TGTGCCACCAGCAGAGATAACCTCAACTGGGACTCGTATAATTCACCCCTCCACTTT. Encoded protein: CATSRDNLNWDSYNSPLHF.